This entry features one T cell receptor (beta chain) sequence. The source of the sample is a study of shared clonotypes between healthy human individuals. Clones were sequenced by immunoSEQ multiplex PCR, and TCRdb holds only the in-frame ones, with some missing. The profile covers 950,000 to 1,300,000 clones, with around four fifths appearing a single time and 1.4% taken by the ten largest. This CDR3 comprises 14 residues. Germline V lookup: CDR1 GTSNPN, CDR2 SVGIG (reference sequence). The junction had 10 bases not matched to a gene; V was cut back by 5 bases and J by 8 bases. Sequenced input: memory CD4+ T cells sorted from blood. As for subset: CD45RA-negative fraction. The receptor was derived from a young man in good health. The chain uses TRBV30 and TRBJ2-7; 12 bases are a match to TRBD1. CDR3 bases: TGTGCCTGGTCTTCAGGGACAGGGGGCTTGAAGCAGTACTTC. Its translation: CAWSSGTGGLKQYF.